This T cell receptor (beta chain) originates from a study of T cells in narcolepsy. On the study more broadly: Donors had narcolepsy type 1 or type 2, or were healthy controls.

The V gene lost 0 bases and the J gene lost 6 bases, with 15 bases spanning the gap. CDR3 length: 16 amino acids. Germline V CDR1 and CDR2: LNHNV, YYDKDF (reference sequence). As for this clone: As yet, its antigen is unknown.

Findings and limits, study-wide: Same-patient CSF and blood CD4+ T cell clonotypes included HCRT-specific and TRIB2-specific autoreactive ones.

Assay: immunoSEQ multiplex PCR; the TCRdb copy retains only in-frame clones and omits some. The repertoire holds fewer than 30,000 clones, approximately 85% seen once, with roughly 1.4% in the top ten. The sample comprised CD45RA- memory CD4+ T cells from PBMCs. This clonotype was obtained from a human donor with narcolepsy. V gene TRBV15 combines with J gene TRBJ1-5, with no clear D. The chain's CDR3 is CATSRDRVGLSQPQHF. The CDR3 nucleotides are TGTGCCACCAGCAGAGATCGTGTTGGGCTGAGTCAGCCCCAGCATTTT.